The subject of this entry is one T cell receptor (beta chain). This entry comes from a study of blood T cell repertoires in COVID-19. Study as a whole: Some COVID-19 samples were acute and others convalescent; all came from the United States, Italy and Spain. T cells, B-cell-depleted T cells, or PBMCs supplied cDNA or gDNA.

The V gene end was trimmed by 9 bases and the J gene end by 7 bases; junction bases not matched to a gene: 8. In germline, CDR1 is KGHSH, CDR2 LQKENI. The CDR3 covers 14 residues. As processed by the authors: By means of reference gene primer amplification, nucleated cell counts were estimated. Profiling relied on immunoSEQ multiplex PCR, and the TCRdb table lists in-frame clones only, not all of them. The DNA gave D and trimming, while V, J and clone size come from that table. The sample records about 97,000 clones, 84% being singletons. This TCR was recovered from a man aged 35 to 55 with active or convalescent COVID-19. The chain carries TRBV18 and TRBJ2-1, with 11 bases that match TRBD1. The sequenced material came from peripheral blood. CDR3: CASLTGTGGNEQFF. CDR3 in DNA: TGTGCCAGTCTCACCGGGACAGGGGGGAATGAGCAGTTCTTC.